The rows below give T cell receptor beta chains drawn from one sample of a study of OX40 agonist ivuxolimab in advanced cancers. Profiled with immunoSEQ multiplex PCR; TCRdb holds only in-frame clones, not every one. The sample contains 28,000 or so clones, over 90% of which appear only once. Here the sequenced sample was CD4+ or CD8+ T cells sorted from blood, taken in a trial of the OX40 agonist ivuxolimab. The receptors derive from an adult with an advanced solid tumor such as melanoma, head and neck, liver or kidney cancer. Both conserved end residues are part of each CDR3. A D gene is named only where the DNA matches it firmly. Size values are once, few and many counts, or a class for expanded clones, and some rows have none.

cdr3_aa cdr3_nt d_call j_call v_call clone_size
CASSLTSEGHQPQHF TGTGCCAGCAGCTTAACTAGCGAGGGGCATCAGCCCCAGCATTTT NA TRBJ1-5 TRBV11-2 once
CASSPTTDTGELFF TGTGCCAGCTCACCTACCACGGACACCGGGGAGCTGTTTTTT NA TRBJ2-2 TRBV2 NA
CASSQDHRTGSNTGELFF TGCGCCAGCAGCCAAGATCATCGGACCGGTTCGAACACCGGGGAGCTGTTTTTT NA TRBJ2-2 TRBV4-1 NA
CAWNHSPYEQYF TGTGCCTGGAATCACAGCCCCTACGAGCAGTACTTC NA TRBJ2-7 TRBV30 NA
CASSSSGTTIYEQYF TGTGCCAGCAGCTCTTCCGGGACCACCATATACGAGCAGTACTTC NA TRBJ2-7 TRBV7-9 NA
CASSPTAQGNYGYTF TGTGCCAGCAGCCCTACGGCACAGGGGAATTATGGCTACACCTTC TRBD1 TRBJ1-2 TRBV5-4 NA
CASSFSTDTQYF TGTGCCAGCAGCTTCTCTACAGATACACAGTATTTT NA TRBJ2-3 TRBV7-2 NA
CAISGARQGIGELFF TGTGCCATCAGTGGGGCGAGACAGGGTATCGGGGAGCTGTTTTTT TRBD1 TRBJ2-2 TRBV10-3 NA
CASSRGLAEQFF TGTGCCAGCAGCCGGGGACTAGCAGAGCAGTTCTTC TRBD2 TRBJ2-1 TRBV5-4 NA
CASSSYYEQYF TGTGCCAGCAGTTCATACTACGAGCAGTACTTC NA TRBJ2-7 TRBV28 NA
CSVERDGEPYNEQFF TGCAGCGTTGAAAGGGACGGGGAGCCCTACAATGAGCAGTTCTTC NA TRBJ2-1 TRBV29-1 NA
CASSLGGQGYNEQFF TGTGCCAGCAGCTTGGGGGGACAGGGTTACAATGAGCAGTTCTTC TRBD1 TRBJ2-1 TRBV5-6 NA
CASSFESGRASGELFF TGCGCCAGCAGCTTTGAGAGCGGGAGGGCCTCCGGGGAGCTGTTTTTT TRBD2 TRBJ2-2 TRBV5-1 NA
CASSPRATYEQYF TGTGCCAGCAGTCCCCGGGCCACCTACGAGCAGTACTTC NA TRBJ2-7 TRBV27 NA
CATSSGNQPQHF TGTGCCACCAGCAGTGGCAATCAGCCCCAGCATTTT NA TRBJ1-5 TRBV15 NA
CASSPNRQGYWEQFF TGTGCCAGCAGCCCTAACCGACAGGGATATTGGGAGCAGTTCTTC TRBD1 TRBJ2-1 TRBV7-6 once
CASSDYGDSYNEQFF TGTGCCAGCAGCGACTACGGGGATAGCTACAATGAGCAGTTCTTC NA TRBJ2-1 TRBV9 NA
CASSPRLAMYEQYF TGTGCCAGCAGCCCGCGACTAGCGATGTACGAGCAGTACTTC TRBD2 TRBJ2-7 TRBV11-2 once
CASSVGTQGQETQYF TGTGCCAGCAGCGTAGGGACCCAGGGCCAAGAGACCCAGTACTTC NA TRBJ2-5 TRBV9 NA
CASSKDPNAEAFF TGTGCCAGCAGCAAAGACCCCAACGCTGAAGCTTTCTTT NA TRBJ1-1 TRBV14 once
CASSLQGGYGYTF TGTGCCAGCAGCTTACAGGGTGGCTATGGCTACACCTTC NA TRBJ1-2 TRBV11-2 NA
CSVELGQGYNEQFF TGCAGCGTTGAGTTGGGCCAGGGGTACAATGAGCAGTTCTTC NA TRBJ2-1 TRBV29-1 NA
CASSLRQGVYEQYF TGTGCCAGCAGCTTAAGACAGGGGGTTTACGAGCAGTACTTC TRBD1 TRBJ2-7 TRBV13 NA
CASSPGLAGGGDTQYF TGTGCCAGCAGCCCAGGACTAGCGGGGGGTGGAGATACGCAGTATTTT TRBD2 TRBJ2-3 TRBV7-9 NA